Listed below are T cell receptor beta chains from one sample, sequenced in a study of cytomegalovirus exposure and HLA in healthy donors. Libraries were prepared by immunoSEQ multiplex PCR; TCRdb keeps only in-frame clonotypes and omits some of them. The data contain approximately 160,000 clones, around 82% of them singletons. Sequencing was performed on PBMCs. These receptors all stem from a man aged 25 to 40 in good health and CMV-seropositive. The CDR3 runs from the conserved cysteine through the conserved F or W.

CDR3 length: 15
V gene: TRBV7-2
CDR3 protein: CASSWKGTAYNEQFF

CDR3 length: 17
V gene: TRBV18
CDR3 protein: CASSPYASGLGNYEQYF

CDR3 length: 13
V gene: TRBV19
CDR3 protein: CASSKGVNQPQHF

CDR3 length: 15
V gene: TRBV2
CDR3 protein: CASSEGAGQWNEQFF

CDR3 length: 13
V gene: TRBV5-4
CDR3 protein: CASSLAGVYEQYF

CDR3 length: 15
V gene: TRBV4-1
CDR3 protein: CASSRYRSTNTEAFF

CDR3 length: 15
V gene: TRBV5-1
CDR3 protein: CASSLSREGPETQYF

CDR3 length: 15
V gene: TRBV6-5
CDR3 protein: CASSSRDRGTEKLFF

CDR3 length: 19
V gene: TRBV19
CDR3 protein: CASSTHPGIAGLARNEQFF

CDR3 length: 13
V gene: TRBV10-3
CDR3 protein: CAIWTELNYGYTF

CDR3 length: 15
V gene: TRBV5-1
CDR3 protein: CASSSTSGSSYEQYF

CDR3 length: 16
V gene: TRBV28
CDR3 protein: CATIGMGLRGNQPQHF

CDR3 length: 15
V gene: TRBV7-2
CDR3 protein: CASTLSGGGQETQYF

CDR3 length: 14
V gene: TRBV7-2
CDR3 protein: CASSLSRTGQPQHF

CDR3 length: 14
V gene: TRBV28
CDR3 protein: CASSFGGSNQPQHF

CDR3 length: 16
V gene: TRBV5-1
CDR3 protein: CASSVSGGSGTDTQYF

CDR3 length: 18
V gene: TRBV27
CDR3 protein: CASSSLFKREGDTGELFF

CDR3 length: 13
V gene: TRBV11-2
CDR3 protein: CASSVQGNQPQHF

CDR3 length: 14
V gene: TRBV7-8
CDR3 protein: CASSLVRGRTEAFF

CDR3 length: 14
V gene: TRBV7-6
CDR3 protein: CASSLDWGAYEQYF

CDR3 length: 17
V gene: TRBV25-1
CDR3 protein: CASIEGPRQNSNQPQHF

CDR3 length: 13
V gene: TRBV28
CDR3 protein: CASSYTTHYEQYF

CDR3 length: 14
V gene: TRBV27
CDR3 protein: CASNPGTSAYEQYF

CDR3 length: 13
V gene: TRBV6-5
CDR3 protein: CASSWTGDNEQFF

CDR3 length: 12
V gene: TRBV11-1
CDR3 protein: CASSPLNTEAFF